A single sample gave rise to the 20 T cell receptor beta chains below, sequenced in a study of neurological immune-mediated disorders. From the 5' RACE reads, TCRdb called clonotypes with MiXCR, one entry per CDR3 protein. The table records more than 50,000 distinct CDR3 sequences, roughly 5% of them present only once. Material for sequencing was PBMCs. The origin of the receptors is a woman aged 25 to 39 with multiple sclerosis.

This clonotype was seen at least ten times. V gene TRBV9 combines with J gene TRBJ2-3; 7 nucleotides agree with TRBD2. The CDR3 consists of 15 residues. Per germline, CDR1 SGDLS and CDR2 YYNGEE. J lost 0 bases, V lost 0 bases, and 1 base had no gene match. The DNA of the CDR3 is TGTGCCAGCAGCGTAGGGCGGGGGAGCACAGATACGCAGTATTTT. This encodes CASSVGRGSTDTQYF.

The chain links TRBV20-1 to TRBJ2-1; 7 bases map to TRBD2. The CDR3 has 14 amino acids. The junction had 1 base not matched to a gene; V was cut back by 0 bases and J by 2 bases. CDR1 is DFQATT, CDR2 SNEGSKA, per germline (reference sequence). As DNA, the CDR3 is TGCAGTGCTAGAGATGGGGGGGCCTACAATGAGCAGTTCTTC. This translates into CSARDGGAYNEQFF.

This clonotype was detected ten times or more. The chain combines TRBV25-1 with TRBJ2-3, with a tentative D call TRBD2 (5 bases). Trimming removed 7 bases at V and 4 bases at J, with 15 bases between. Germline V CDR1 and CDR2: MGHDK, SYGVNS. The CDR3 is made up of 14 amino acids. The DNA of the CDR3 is TGTGCCAGCACCCAAACGGGGATTGCAGATACGCAGTATTTT. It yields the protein CASTQTGIADTQYF.

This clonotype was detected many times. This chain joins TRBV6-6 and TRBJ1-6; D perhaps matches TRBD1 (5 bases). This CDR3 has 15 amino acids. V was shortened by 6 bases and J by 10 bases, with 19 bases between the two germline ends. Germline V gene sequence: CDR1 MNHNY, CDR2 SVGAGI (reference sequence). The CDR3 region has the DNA TGTGCCAGCAGCCTCGGGACCACCGGAGACTCACCCCTCCACTTT. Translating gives CASSLGTTGDSPLHF.

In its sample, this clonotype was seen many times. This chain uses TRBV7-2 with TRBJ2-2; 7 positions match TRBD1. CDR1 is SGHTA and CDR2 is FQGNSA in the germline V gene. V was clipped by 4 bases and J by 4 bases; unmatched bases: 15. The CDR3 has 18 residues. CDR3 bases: TGTGCCAGCAGCTCCCGACCCCCGATGGGACAGTTCACCGGGGAGCTGTTTTTT. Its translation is CASSSRPPMGQFTGELFF.

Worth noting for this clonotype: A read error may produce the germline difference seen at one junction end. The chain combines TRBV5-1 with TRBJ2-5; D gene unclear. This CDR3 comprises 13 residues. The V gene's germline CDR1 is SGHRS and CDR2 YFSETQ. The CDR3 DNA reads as TGCGCCAGCAGCTTGATCATCCAAGAGACCCGGTACTTC. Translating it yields CASSLIIQETRYF.

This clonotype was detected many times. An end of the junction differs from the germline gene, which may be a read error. CDR3 in DNA: TGCAGTGCGAGAGCTAGCGGGGGGGCAGAGACCCAGTACTTC. It translates to CSARASGGAETQYF. The V and J genes are TRBV20-1 and TRBJ2-5, with 12 bases lining up with TRBD2. CDR1 is DFQATT, CDR2 SNEGSKA, per germline (reference sequence). The CDR3 extends over 14 amino acids.

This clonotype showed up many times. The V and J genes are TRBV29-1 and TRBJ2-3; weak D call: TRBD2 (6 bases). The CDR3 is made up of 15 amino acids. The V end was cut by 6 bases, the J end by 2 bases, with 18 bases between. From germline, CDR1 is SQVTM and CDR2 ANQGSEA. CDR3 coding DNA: TGCAGCGTCGCTGGGGAGGCGGGCCTCACAGATACGCAGTATTTT. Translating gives CSVAGEAGLTDTQYF.

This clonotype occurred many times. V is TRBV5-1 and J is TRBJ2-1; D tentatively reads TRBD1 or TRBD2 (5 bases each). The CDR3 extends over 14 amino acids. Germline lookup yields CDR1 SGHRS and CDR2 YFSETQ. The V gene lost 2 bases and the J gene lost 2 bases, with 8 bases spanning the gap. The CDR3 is CASSFGDPYNEQFF. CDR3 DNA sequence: TGCGCCAGCAGCTTCGGGGACCCCTACAATGAGCAGTTCTTC. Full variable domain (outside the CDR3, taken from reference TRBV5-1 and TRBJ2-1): KAGVTQTPRYLIKTRGQQVTLSCSPISGHRSVSWYQQTPGQGLQFLFEYFSETQRNKGNFPGRFSGRQFSNSRSEMNVSTLELGDSALYLCASSFGDPYNEQFFGPGTRLTVL.

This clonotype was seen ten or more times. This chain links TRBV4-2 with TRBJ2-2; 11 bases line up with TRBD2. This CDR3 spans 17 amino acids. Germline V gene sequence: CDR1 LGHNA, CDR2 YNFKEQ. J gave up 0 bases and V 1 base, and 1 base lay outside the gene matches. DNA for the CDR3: TGTGCCAGCAGCCAAGTAGCGGGGGGGGCGAACACCGGGGAGCTGTTTTTT. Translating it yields CASSQVAGGANTGELFF.

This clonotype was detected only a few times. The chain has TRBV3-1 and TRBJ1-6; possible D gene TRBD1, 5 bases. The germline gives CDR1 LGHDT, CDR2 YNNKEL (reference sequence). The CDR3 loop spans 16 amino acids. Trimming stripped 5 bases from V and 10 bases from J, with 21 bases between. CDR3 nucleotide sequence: TGTGCCAGCAGCAATACAAGGCTGAGGGGAGGCTCACCCCTCCACTTT. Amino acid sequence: CASSNTRLRGGSPLHF.

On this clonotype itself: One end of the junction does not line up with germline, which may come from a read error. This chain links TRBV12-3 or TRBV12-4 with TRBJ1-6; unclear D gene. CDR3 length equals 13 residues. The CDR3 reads CASSLQANSPLNF. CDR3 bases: TGTGCCAGCAGTTTACAGGCCAATTCACCCCTCAACTTT.

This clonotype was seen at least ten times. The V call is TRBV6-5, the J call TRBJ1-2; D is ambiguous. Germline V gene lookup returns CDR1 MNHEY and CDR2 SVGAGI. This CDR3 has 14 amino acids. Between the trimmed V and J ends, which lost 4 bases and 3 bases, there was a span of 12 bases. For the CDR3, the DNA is TGTGCCAGCAGTTCCCTTGCTGGGTACTATGGCTACACCTTC. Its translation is CASSSLAGYYGYTF.

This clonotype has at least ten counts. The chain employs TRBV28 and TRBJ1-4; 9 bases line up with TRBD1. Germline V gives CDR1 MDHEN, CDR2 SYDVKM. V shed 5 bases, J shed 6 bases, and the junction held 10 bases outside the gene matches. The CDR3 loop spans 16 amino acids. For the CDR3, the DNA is TGTGCCAGCAGTGGGACAGGGTATGGGGTGGATGAAAAACTGTTTTTT. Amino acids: CASSGTGYGVDEKLFF.

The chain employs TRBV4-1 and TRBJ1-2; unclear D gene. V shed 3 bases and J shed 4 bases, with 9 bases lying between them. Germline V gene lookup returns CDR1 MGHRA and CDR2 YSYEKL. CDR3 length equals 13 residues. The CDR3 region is CASSQGLSYGYTF. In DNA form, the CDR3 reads TGCGCCAGCAGCCAGGGGTTGTCCTATGGCTACACCTTC.

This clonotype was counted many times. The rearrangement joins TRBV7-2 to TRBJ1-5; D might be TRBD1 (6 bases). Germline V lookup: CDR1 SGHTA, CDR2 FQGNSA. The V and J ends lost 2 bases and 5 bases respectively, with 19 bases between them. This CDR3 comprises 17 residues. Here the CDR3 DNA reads TGTGCCAGCAGCTTATATAGGGTAGCGGGGGCCGATCAGCCCCAGCATTTT. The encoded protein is CASSLYRVAGADQPQHF.

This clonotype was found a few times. The CDR3 bases are TGCAGTGCCCCGATCACCTATGATGGTTCACCCCTCCACTTT. As protein: CSAPITYDGSPLHF. The chain uses TRBV20-1 and TRBJ1-6; D not certain. The germline gives CDR1 DFQATT, CDR2 SNEGSKA (reference sequence). The length of the CDR3 is 14 residues. The V and J ends lost 6 bases and 9 bases respectively, with 18 bases between them.

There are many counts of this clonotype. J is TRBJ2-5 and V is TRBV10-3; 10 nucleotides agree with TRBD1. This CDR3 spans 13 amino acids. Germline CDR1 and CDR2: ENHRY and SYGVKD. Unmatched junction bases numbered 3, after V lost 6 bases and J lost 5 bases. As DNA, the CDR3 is TGTGCCATCAGCGGGACAGGGGTCGAGACCCAGTACTTC. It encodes CAISGTGVETQYF.

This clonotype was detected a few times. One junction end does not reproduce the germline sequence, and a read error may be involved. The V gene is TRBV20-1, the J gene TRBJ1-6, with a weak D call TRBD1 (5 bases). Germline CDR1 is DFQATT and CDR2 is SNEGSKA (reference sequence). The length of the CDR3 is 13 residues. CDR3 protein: CSARDSNNSPLNF. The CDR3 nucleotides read TGCAGTGCCAGAGACAGTAATAATTCACCCCTCAACTTT.

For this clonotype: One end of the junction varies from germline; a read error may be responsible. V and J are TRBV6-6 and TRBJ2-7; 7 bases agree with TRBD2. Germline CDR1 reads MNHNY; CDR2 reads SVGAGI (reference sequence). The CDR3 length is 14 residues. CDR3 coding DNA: TGTGCCAGCAGTTATTCGGGGCCAGGACTAGTAAAGGAGTTC. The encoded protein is CASSYSGPGLVKEF.